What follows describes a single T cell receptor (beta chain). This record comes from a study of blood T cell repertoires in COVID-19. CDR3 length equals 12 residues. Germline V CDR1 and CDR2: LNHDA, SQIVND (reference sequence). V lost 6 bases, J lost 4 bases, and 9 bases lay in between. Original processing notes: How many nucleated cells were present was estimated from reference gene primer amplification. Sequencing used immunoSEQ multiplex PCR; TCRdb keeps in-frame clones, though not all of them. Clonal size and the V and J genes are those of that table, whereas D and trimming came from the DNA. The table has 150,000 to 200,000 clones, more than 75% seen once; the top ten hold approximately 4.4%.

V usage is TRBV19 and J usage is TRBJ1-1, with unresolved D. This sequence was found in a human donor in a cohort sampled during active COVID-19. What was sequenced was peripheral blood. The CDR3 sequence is CASSQEATEAFF. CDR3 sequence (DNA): TGTGCCAGTAGCCAGGAGGCCACTGAAGCTTTCTTT.